The T cell receptor (beta chain) described here comes from a study of blood T cell repertoires in COVID-19. Turning to the study itself: Collection of acute and convalescent COVID-19 samples took place in the United States, Italy and Spain. T cells, B-cell-depleted T cells, or PBMCs supplied cDNA or gDNA.

The Seattle patients, enrolled during active infection, were followed longitudinally. Per the authors' pipeline: Amplifying reference gene primers gave estimates of nucleated cell counts. Sequencing was performed with immunoSEQ multiplex PCR; in TCRdb, only in-frame clones are kept and a portion is missing. From that table come the V and J calls and clone size; the DNA was used to work out D and trimming. The sample carries under 300,000 clones, 80% to 90% recorded once. This CDR3 region has 14 residues. Germline-derived CDR1 and CDR2 are SGHDT and YYEEEE. V was pared by 5 bases and J by 0 bases, with 11 bases between.

The material sequenced was peripheral blood. The chain is built from TRBV5-6 and TRBJ1-1; TRBD1 is a possible D gene (5 bases). The sequence derives from a woman in her 30s with COVID-19, enrolled during active disease. The CDR3 nucleotides read TGTGCCAGCAGGCGACAGCTAATGAACACTGAAGCTTTCTTT. It yields the protein CASRRQLMNTEAFF.